This T cell receptor beta chain was retrieved from a study of blood T cell repertoires in COVID-19. CDR1 LNHDA and CDR2 SQIVND come from the germline V gene (reference sequence). The CDR3 sequence is 16 residues long. The trim removed 6 bases at V and 5 bases at J, leaving 9 bases unmatched. Here immunoSEQ multiplex PCR was the method, and the copy in TCRdb shows in-frame clones only, minus some. This sample carries roughly 16,000 clones, around 89% of them seen once, and the ten largest clones take less than 4%. Sequenced material: peripheral blood. This chain connects TRBV19 to TRBJ2-2, with 10 bases fitting TRBD1. This sequence originates from a human donor in a cohort sampled during active COVID-19. The CDR3 DNA is TGTGCCAGTAGCCTCGGGACAGGGGCAAAAACCGGGGAGCTGTTTTTT. Translated, it gives CASSLGTGAKTGELFF.